This TCR beta chain was documented in a study of beta chain features in type 1 diabetes. As to this clone: Its antigen is unknown.

Germline V lookup: CDR1 SGHNT, CDR2 YYREEE (reference sequence). The CDR3 has 12 residues. V was clipped by 2 bases and J by 3 bases, with 6 bases between them. Whole-study findings and limits: Researchers report that Type 1 diabetes patients had moderately but significantly shorter TCRB CDR3s across all four CD4+ subsets.

One heparinised blood draw averaging around 100 mL was given by each donor. CD4+ naive, central memory, regulatory and stem cell-like memory subsets were isolated by sorting on CD45RO/CCR7/CD25/CD127/CD95/CD27. Every sorted population was more than 95% pure. As every portion of the isolated RNA was reverse transcribed, the sequencing read expressed TCRB transcripts. Clones were read by immunoSEQ multiplex PCR, and TCRdb kept only the in-frame ones, dropping some. Here the sample spans around 250,000 clones, roughly 25% being singletons. The V and J genes are TRBV5-4 and TRBJ2-7, with no clear D. Sequencing was performed on naive CD4+ T cells from blood. The sequence derives from a woman between 25 and 40 years old with type 1 diabetes. The CDR3 sequence is CASSFPGYEQYF. For the CDR3, the DNA is TGTGCCAGCAGCTTCCCGGGCTACGAGCAGTACTTC.